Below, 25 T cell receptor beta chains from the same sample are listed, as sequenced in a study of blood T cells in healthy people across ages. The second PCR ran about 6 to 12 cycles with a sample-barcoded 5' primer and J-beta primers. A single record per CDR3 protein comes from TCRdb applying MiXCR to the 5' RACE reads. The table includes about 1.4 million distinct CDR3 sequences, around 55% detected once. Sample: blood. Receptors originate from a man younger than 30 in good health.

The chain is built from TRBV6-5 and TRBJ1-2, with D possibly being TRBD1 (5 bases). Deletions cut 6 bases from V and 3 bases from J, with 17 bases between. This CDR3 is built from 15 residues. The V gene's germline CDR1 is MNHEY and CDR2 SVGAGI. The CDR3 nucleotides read TGTGCCAGCAGAATAGGTCTGGCAGGGCACTATGGCTACACCTTC. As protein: CASRIGLAGHYGYTF.

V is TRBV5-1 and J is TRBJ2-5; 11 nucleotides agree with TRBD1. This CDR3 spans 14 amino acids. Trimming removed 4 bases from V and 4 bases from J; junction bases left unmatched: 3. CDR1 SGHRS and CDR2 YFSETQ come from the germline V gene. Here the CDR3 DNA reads TGCGCCAGCAGCAATGGACAGGGGGCAGAGACCCAGTACTTC. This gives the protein CASSNGQGAETQYF.

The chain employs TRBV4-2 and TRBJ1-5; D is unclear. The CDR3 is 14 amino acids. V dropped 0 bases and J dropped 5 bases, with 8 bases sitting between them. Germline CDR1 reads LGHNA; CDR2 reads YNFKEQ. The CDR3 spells CASSQDPGDQPQHF. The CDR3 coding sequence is TGTGCCAGCAGCCAAGATCCGGGAGATCAGCCCCAGCATTTT.

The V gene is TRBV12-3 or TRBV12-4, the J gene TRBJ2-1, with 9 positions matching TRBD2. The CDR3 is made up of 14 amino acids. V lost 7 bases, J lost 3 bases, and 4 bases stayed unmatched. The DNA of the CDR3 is TGTGCCAGCACCGGACTAGCGAGCTACAATGAGCAGTTCTTC. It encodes CASTGLASYNEQFF.

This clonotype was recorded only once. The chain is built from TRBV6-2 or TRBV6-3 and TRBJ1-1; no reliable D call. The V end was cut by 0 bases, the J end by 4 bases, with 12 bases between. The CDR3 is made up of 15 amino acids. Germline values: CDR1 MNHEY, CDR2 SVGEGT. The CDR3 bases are TGTGCCAGCAGTTACTCGTGGAAGTCGGGCACTGAAGCTTTCTTT. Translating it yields CASSYSWKSGTEAFF.

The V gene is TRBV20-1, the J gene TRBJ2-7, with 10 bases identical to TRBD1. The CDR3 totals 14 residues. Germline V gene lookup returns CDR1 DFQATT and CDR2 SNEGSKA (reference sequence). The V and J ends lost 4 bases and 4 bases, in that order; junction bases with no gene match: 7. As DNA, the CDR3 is TGCAGTGCTAAGAACCTGGACAGGGGGTACGAGCAGTACTTC. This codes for CSAKNLDRGYEQYF.

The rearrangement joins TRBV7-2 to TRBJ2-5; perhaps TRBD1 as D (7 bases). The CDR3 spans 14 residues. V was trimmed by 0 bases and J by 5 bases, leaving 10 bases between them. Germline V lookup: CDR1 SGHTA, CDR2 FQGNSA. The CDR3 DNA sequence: TGTGCCAGCAGCTTAGCCAGGGGGGTTGAGACCCAGTACTTC. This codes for CASSLARGVETQYF.

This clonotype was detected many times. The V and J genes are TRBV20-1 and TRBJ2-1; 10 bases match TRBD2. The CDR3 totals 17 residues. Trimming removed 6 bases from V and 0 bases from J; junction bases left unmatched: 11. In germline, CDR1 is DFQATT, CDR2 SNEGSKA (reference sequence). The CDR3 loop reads CSALTRLAGSSYNEQFF. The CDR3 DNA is TGCAGTGCCTTAACCCGACTAGCGGGTAGCTCCTACAATGAGCAGTTCTTC.

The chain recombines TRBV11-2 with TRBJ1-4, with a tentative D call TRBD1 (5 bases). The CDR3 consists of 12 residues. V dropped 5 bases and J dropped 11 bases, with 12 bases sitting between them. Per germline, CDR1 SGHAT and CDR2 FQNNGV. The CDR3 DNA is TGTGCCAGCAGCACCCGACAGACCAAACTGTTTTTT. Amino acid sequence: CASSTRQTKLFF. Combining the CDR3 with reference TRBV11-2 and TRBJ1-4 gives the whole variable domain EAGVAQSPRYKIIEKRQSVAFWCNPISGHATLYWYQQILGQGPKLLIQFQNNGVVDDSQLPKDRFSAERLKGVDSTLKIQPAKLEDSAVYLCASSTRQTKLFFGSGTQLSVL.

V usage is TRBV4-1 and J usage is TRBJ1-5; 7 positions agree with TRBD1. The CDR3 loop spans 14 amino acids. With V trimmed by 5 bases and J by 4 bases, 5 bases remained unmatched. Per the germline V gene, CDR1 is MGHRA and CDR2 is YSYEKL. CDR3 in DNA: TGCGCCAGCAGCAAAACAGGGGTGAATCAGCCCCAGCATTTT. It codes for CASSKTGVNQPQHF.

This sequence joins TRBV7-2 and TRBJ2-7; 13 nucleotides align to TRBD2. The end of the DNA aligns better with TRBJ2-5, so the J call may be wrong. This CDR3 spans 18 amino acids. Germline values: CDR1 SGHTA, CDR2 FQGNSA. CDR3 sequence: CASSPHPTTSGGQETQYF. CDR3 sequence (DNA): TGTGCCAGCAGCCCGCACCCCACGACTAGCGGGGGGCAAGAGACCCAGTACTTC.

CDR3: CSARSPTGYNSPLHF. The CDR3 DNA reads as TGCAGTGCTCGATCCCCGACAGGGTATAATTCACCCCTCCACTTT. J is TRBJ1-6 and V is TRBV20-1, with TRBD1 matching over 7 bases. This CDR3 comprises 15 residues. Looked up from germline, CDR1 is DFQATT and CDR2 is SNEGSKA (reference sequence). V lost 5 bases to trimming and J lost 4 bases; unmatched junction nucleotides: 8.

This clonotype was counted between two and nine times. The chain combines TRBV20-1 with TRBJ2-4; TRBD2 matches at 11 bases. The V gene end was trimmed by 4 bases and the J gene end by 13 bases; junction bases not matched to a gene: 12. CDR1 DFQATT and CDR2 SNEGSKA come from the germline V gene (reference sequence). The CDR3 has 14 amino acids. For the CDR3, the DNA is TGCAGTGCTAAATCGACTAGCGGGACGGGGGAGCAGTACTTC. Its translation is CSAKSTSGTGEQYF.

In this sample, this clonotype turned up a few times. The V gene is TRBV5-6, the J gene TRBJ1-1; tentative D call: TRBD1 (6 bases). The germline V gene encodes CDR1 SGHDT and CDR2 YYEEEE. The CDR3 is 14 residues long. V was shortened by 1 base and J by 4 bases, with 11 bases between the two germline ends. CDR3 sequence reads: CASSLTGWGTEAFF. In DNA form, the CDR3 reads TGTGCCAGCAGCTTGACAGGGTGGGGCACTGAAGCTTTCTTT.

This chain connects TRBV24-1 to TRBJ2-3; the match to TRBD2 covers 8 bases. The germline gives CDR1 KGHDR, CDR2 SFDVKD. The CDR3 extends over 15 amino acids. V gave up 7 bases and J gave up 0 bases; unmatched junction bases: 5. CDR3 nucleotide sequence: TGTGCCACCAGCTTGCGGGGGGCGAGCACAGATACGCAGTATTTT. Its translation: CATSLRGASTDTQYF.

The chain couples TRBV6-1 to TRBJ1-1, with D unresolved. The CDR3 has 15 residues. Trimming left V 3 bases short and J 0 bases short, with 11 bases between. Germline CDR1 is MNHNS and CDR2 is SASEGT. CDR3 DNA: TGTGCCAGCAGTGACTACAGTAACATGAACACTGAAGCTTTCTTT. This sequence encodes CASSDYSNMNTEAFF.

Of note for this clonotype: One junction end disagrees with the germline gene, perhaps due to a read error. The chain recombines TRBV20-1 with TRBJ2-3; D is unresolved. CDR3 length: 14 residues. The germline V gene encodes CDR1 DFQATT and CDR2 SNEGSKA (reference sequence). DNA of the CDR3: TGCAGTGCTAGTGGGCAGGCTTCCACAGATAGGCAGTATTTT. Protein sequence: CSASGQASTDRQYF.

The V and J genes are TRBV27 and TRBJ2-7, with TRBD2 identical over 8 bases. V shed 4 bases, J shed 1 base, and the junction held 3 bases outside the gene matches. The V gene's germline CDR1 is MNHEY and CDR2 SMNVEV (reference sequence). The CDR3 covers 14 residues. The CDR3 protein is CASSSAGVSYEQYF. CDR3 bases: TGTGCCAGCAGTTCAGCGGGAGTTTCCTACGAGCAGTACTTC.

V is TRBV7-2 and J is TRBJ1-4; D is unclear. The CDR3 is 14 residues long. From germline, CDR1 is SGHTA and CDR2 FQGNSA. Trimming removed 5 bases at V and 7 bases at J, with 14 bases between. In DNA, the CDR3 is TGTGCCAGCAGCCCCTCCCTGACGAGTGAAAAACTGTTTTTT. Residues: CASSPSLTSEKLFF.

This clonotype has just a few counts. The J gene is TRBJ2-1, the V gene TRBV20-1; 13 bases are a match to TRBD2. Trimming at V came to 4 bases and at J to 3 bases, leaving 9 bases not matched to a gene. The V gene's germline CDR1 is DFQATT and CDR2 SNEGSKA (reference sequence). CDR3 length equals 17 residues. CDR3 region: CSAKGLAGLHGYNEQFF. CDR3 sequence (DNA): TGCAGTGCTAAGGGACTAGCGGGACTACATGGCTACAATGAGCAGTTCTTC.

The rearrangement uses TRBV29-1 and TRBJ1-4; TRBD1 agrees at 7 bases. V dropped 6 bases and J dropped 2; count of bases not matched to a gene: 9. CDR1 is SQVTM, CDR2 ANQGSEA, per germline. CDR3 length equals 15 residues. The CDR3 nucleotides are TGCAGCGTCGTATTACAGGGGCGCACTAATGAAAAACTGTTTTTT. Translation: CSVVLQGRTNEKLFF.

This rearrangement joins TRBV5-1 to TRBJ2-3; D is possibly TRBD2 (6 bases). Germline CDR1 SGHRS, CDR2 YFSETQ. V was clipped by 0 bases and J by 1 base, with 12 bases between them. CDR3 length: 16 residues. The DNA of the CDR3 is TGCGCCAGCAGCTTGGGGAGGGCTTCTGGCACAGATACGCAGTATTTT. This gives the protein CASSLGRASGTDTQYF.

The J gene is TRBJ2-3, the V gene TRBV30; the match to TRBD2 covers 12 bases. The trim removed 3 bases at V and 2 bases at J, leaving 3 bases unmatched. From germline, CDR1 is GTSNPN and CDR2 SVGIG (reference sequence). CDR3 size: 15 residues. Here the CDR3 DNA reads TGTGCCTGGAGGGGGACTAGCGGGTACACAGATACGCAGTATTTT. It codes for CAWRGTSGYTDTQYF.

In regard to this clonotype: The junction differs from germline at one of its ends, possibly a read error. The CDR3 loop reads CASSPARGPRRANGKLFF. In DNA, the CDR3 is TGCGCCAGCAGCCCAGCGCGGGGACCCCGTAGGGCTAATGGAAAACTGTTTTTT. The genes are TRBV5-1 and TRBJ1-4; a possible D gene is TRBD1 (5 bases). This CDR3 is 18 amino acids long. CDR1 is SGHRS and CDR2 is YFSETQ in the germline V gene.

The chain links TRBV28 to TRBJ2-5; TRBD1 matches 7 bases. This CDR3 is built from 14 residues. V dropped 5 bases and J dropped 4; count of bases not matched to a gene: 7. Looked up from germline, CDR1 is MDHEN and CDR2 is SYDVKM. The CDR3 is CASSAGTVVETQYF. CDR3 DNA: TGTGCCAGCAGTGCAGGGACAGTGGTAGAGACCCAGTACTTC.